This T cell receptor (beta chain) was captured in a study of blood T cell repertoires in COVID-19. Germline V gene data show CDR1 as SGHTS and CDR2 as YDEGEE. The ends were cut back, 4 bases at V and 0 bases at J, with 12 bases in the middle. This CDR3 comprises 15 residues. TCRdb keeps only in-frame clones here, not all; method: immunoSEQ multiplex PCR. The sample comprises about 200,000 clones, about 77% of which are singletons, and about a sixth rests with the top ten. Participant reports of clinical history set cohort assignment. The sample taken for sequencing was PBMCs or T cells enriched from blood (not recorded which). The V and J genes are TRBV5-8 and TRBJ2-3, with a possible D match to TRBD1 (5 bases). This receptor was taken from a woman between 45 and 65 years old with acute COVID-19. CDR3 DNA sequence: TGTGCCAGCAGCGGGGCGTGGGCTAGCACAGATACGCAGTATTTT. Protein product: CASSGAWASTDTQYF.